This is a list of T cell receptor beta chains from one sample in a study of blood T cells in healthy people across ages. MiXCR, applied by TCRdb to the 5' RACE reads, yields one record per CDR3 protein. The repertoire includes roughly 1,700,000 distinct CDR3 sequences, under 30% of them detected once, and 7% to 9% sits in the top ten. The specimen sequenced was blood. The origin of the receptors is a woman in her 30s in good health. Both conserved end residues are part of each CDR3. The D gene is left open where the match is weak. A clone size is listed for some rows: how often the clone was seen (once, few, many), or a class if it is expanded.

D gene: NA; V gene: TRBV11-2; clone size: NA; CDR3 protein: CASSLTTALSGANVLTF
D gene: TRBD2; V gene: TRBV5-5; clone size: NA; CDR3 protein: CASSPTSGRAMTGELFF
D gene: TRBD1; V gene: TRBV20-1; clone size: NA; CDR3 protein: CSARDFGTGVGGDTF
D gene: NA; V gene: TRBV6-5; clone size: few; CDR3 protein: CASSYGGGANYGYTF
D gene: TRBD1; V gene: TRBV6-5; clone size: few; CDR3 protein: CASSYDRGNEQYF
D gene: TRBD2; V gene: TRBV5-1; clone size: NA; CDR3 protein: CASSGRNPGLAGPGELFF
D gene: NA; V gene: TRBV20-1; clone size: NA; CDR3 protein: CSANANRYEQYF
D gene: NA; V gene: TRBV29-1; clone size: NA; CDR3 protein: CSVEGQGSHTEAFF
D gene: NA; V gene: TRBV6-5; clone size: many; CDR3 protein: CASKTGIYGYTF
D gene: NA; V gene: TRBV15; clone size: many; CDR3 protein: CATSRDGAGQWASYEQYF
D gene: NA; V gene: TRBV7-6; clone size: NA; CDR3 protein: CASSLAGGRGGTEAFF
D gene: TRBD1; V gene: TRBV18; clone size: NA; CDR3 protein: CASSPPGQSFNQPQHF
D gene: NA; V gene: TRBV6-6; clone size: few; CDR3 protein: CASKQGGEQYF
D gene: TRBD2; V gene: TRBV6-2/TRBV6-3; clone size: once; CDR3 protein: CAINNPGLAGGFGELFF
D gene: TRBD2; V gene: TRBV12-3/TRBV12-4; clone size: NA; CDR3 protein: CASSLTGGRAGEQFF
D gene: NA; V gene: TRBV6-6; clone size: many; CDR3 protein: CASSRQEEETQYF